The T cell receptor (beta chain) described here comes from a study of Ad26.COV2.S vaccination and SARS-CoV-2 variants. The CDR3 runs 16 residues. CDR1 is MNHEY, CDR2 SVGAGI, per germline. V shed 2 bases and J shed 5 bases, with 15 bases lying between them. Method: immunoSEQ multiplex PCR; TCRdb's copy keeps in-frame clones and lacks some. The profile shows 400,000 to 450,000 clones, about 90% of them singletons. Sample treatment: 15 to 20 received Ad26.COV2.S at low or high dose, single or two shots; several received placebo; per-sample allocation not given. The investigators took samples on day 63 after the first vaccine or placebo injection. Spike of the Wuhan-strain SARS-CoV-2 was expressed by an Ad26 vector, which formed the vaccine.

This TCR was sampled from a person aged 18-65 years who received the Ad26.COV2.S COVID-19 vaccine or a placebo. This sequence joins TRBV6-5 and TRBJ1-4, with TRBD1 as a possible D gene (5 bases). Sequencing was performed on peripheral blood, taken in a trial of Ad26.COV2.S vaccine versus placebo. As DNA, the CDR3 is TGTGCCAGCAGTTACACTGGGACCGGGGGGAATGAAAAACTGTTTTTT. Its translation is CASSYTGTGGNEKLFF.